These T cell receptor beta chains were read from a single sample in a study of T cells after yellow fever vaccination. One entry per CDR3 protein results from TCRdb running MiXCR on the 5' RACE reads. The repertoire holds a few hundred thousand distinct CDR3 sequences, about a sixth seen once, with roughly 17% in the top ten. The source material was PBMCs, sampled 5 to 6 days after the first yellow fever vaccination. The receptors come from a man in his late teens or twenties who received the YFV17D yellow fever vaccine. Each CDR3 is given with its conserved first and last residue. The order of the fields is V gene, D gene, J gene, clone size, CDR3 DNA, CDR3 protein. D genes are given only for firm matches. Clone size appears in some rows only: once, few, many, or a class for an expanded clone.

v_gene: TRBV18; d_gene: .; j_gene: TRBJ2-7; abundance: .; CDR3nt: TGTGCCAGCTCACCTCAGGGGATTGCCTCCTACGAGCAGTACTTC; CDR3aa: CASSPQGIASYEQYF
v_gene: TRBV14; d_gene: .; j_gene: TRBJ2-1; abundance: .; CDR3nt: TGTGCCAGCAGCCAAGTCGGGGCTAGCTCCTACAATGAGCAGTTCTTC; CDR3aa: CASSQVGASSYNEQFF
v_gene: TRBV29-1; d_gene: .; j_gene: TRBJ2-1; abundance: .; CDR3nt: TGCAGCGTTAATTCTCGCTCCTACAATGAGCAGTTCTTC; CDR3aa: CSVNSRSYNEQFF
v_gene: TRBV15; d_gene: TRBD1; j_gene: TRBJ2-3; abundance: once; CDR3nt: TGTGCCACCAGCAGACCTGCCGGGACAGGGGGCACAGATACGCAGTATTTT; CDR3aa: CATSRPAGTGGTDTQYF
v_gene: TRBV5-4; d_gene: TRBD1; j_gene: TRBJ2-2; abundance: few; CDR3nt: TGTGCCACACAGGAAGGGGGCAATACCGGGGAGCTGTTTTTT; CDR3aa: CATQEGGNTGELFF
v_gene: TRBV7-9; d_gene: .; j_gene: TRBJ2-4; abundance: .; CDR3nt: TGTGCCAGCAACATCGGAACGCGGGGGCTAGGGGAAAACATTCAGTACTTC; CDR3aa: CASNIGTRGLGENIQYF
v_gene: TRBV4-3; d_gene: .; j_gene: TRBJ2-5; abundance: many; CDR3nt: TGCGCCAGCAGCCAGCGGGCAGCTATAGAGACCCAGTACTTC; CDR3aa: CASSQRAAIETQYF
v_gene: TRBV11-2; d_gene: .; j_gene: TRBJ1-1; abundance: .; CDR3nt: TGTGCCAGCAGCCTCATCGTAGTCACTGAAGCTTTCTTT; CDR3aa: CASSLIVVTEAFF
v_gene: TRBV28; d_gene: .; j_gene: TRBJ2-1; abundance: .; CDR3nt: TGTGCCAGCAGTTCCCGCCCGGGGGGCAGACCCCTAAGCTCCTACAATGAGCAGTTCTTC; CDR3aa: CASSSRPGGRPLSSYNEQFF
v_gene: TRBV4-3; d_gene: TRBD2; j_gene: TRBJ2-7; abundance: few; CDR3nt: TGCGCCAGCAGCCAAGACGAGGCTAGCGGGGGGGCCCCTACGGACTTC; CDR3aa: CASSQDEASGGAPTDF
v_gene: TRBV4-3; d_gene: .; j_gene: TRBJ1-5; abundance: .; CDR3nt: TGCGCCAGCAGCCAAGATCTAGAAGGGTTCCGGCAGCCCCAGCATTTT; CDR3aa: CASSQDLEGFRQPQHF
v_gene: TRBV12-3/TRBV12-4; d_gene: .; j_gene: TRBJ1-2; abundance: few; CDR3nt: TGTGCCAGCAGTTTAAGTCTAAATGGCTACACCTTC; CDR3aa: CASSLSLNGYTF
v_gene: TRBV7-9; d_gene: TRBD1; j_gene: TRBJ2-7; abundance: .; CDR3nt: TGTGCCAGCAGCTCGGGACAGGGGGTAAACTACGAGCAGTACTTC; CDR3aa: CASSSGQGVNYEQYF
v_gene: TRBV6-1; d_gene: .; j_gene: TRBJ2-3; abundance: few; CDR3nt: TGTGCCAGCAGCGAGGTCGGATGGGCAGATACGCAGTATTTT; CDR3aa: CASSEVGWADTQYF
v_gene: TRBV11-2; d_gene: TRBD1; j_gene: TRBJ2-6; abundance: few; CDR3nt: TGTGCCAGCAGCTTAGATTGGGGACAGCCCCTCTCTGGGGCCAACGTCCTGACTTTC; CDR3aa: CASSLDWGQPLSGANVLTF
v_gene: TRBV6-1; d_gene: .; j_gene: TRBJ2-5; abundance: .; CDR3nt: TGTGCCAGCAGTGAACGGTGGACTGAAGAAGAGACCCAGTACTTC; CDR3aa: CASSERWTEEETQYF
v_gene: TRBV7-9; d_gene: TRBD1; j_gene: TRBJ1-1; abundance: few; CDR3nt: TGTGCCAGCAGGGGACAGGACTCTGAAGCTTTCTTT; CDR3aa: CASRGQDSEAFF
v_gene: TRBV4-3; d_gene: .; j_gene: TRBJ1-1; abundance: .; CDR3nt: TGCGCCAGCAGCCAAGTTATCTCAGGGAACACTGAAGCTTTCTTT; CDR3aa: CASSQVISGNTEAFF
v_gene: TRBV24-1; d_gene: .; j_gene: TRBJ1-1; abundance: few; CDR3nt: TGTGCCACCAGTGCCCAGGGTTACACTGAAGCTTTCTTT; CDR3aa: CATSAQGYTEAFF
v_gene: TRBV20-1; d_gene: TRBD2; j_gene: TRBJ2-3; abundance: .; CDR3nt: TGCAGTGCTCCAAGACTAGCGGGAAAGACAGATACGCAGTATTTT; CDR3aa: CSAPRLAGKTDTQYF
v_gene: TRBV7-6; d_gene: .; j_gene: TRBJ1-1; abundance: .; CDR3nt: TGTGCCAGCAGCTTAAGGGGACCCGAGAACACTGAAGCTTTCTTT; CDR3aa: CASSLRGPENTEAFF
v_gene: TRBV4-2; d_gene: TRBD2; j_gene: TRBJ2-3; abundance: many; CDR3nt: TGTGCCAGCAGCCTGGGCCGCGGGGGGGCGGGCACAGATACGCAGTATTTT; CDR3aa: CASSLGRGGAGTDTQYF
v_gene: TRBV23-1; d_gene: .; j_gene: TRBJ2-5; abundance: once; CDR3nt: TGCGCCAGCAGTCCGGTCCCGACAGCCCAAGTCGGGGAGACCCAGTACTTC; CDR3aa: CASSPVPTAQVGETQYF
v_gene: TRBV2; d_gene: .; j_gene: TRBJ2-3; abundance: .; CDR3nt: TGTGCCAGCAGTGGGAGGGGGGGCGAAGATACGCAGTATTTT; CDR3aa: CASSGRGGEDTQYF
v_gene: TRBV10-3; d_gene: TRBD2; j_gene: TRBJ2-3; abundance: few; CDR3nt: TGTGCCAGCGACGGGGGGGCCGTGGATACGCAGTATTTT; CDR3aa: CASDGGAVDTQYF
v_gene: TRBV4-1; d_gene: TRBD1; j_gene: TRBJ2-7; abundance: few; CDR3nt: TGCGCCAGCAGCCAAGCCCGGACAGGGGTCTACGAGCAGTACTTC; CDR3aa: CASSQARTGVYEQYF
v_gene: TRBV20-1; d_gene: .; j_gene: TRBJ2-3; abundance: .; CDR3nt: TGCAGTGCTAGAGATCTCGCAGGACACGGAACTAGCACAGATACGCAGTATTTT; CDR3aa: CSARDLAGHGTSTDTQYF
v_gene: TRBV6-1; d_gene: .; j_gene: TRBJ2-3; abundance: .; CDR3nt: TGTGCCAGCAGTCAGAGGACGGGGGGCAGAGATACGCAGTATTTT; CDR3aa: CASSQRTGGRDTQYF
v_gene: TRBV29-1; d_gene: .; j_gene: TRBJ1-1; abundance: few; CDR3nt: TGCAGCGTGAGACCGGGACGGGTGAACACTGAAGCTTTCTTT; CDR3aa: CSVRPGRVNTEAFF
v_gene: TRBV15; d_gene: TRBD1; j_gene: TRBJ2-3; abundance: .; CDR3nt: TGTGCCACCAGCTCCCGGGGACAGCGCACAGATACGCAGTATTTT; CDR3aa: CATSSRGQRTDTQYF
v_gene: TRBV6-2/TRBV6-3; d_gene: TRBD1; j_gene: TRBJ1-2; abundance: few; CDR3nt: TGTGCCAGCAGTCTCCCCCCGGGACAGGGCGGCTACACCTTC; CDR3aa: CASSLPPGQGGYTF
v_gene: TRBV11-2; d_gene: TRBD2; j_gene: TRBJ2-3; abundance: few; CDR3nt: TGTGCCAGCAGCTTAGTCCTAGGACTAGGGTTAGATACGCAGTATTTT; CDR3aa: CASSLVLGLGLDTQYF
v_gene: TRBV6-2/TRBV6-3; d_gene: TRBD2; j_gene: TRBJ2-3; abundance: few; CDR3nt: TGTGCCAGCAGTTCCCCACTAGCGGCAACTGGAGATACGCAGTATTTT; CDR3aa: CASSSPLAATGDTQYF
v_gene: TRBV4-1; d_gene: .; j_gene: TRBJ2-1; abundance: .; CDR3nt: TGCGCCAGCAGCCAAACAAGCGGTCGTTACAATGAGCAGTTCTTC; CDR3aa: CASSQTSGRYNEQFF
v_gene: TRBV29-1; d_gene: .; j_gene: TRBJ1-6; abundance: few; CDR3nt: TGCAGCGTTGGGGAAGGGCACTCACCCCTCCACTTT; CDR3aa: CSVGEGHSPLHF
v_gene: TRBV20-1; d_gene: .; j_gene: TRBJ2-5; abundance: .; CDR3nt: TGCAGTGCCCGGGGACCGGCTGAGACCCAGTACTTC; CDR3aa: CSARGPAETQYF
v_gene: TRBV12-3/TRBV12-4; d_gene: .; j_gene: TRBJ1-5; abundance: few; CDR3nt: TGTGCCAGCAGTCCACTCGGACGGAATAATCAGCCCCAGCATTTT; CDR3aa: CASSPLGRNNQPQHF
v_gene: TRBV20-1; d_gene: .; j_gene: TRBJ1-3; abundance: few; CDR3nt: TGCAGTGCTAGAGATCTTGAGACGGCAAACACCATATATTTT; CDR3aa: CSARDLETANTIYF
v_gene: TRBV20-1; d_gene: .; j_gene: TRBJ2-1; abundance: .; CDR3nt: TGCAGTGCTAGCGGTGGAGCGGGCGATGTTGATGAGCAGTTCTTC; CDR3aa: CSASGGAGDVDEQFF
v_gene: TRBV5-1; d_gene: .; j_gene: TRBJ1-1; abundance: few; CDR3nt: TGCGCCAGCAGCTTGGAACACGTAAACACTGAAGCTTTCTTT; CDR3aa: CASSLEHVNTEAFF
v_gene: TRBV6-2/TRBV6-3; d_gene: .; j_gene: TRBJ1-1; abundance: .; CDR3nt: TGTGCCAGCAGTTACCCCGAGAGATTCACTGAAGCTTTCTTT; CDR3aa: CASSYPERFTEAFF
v_gene: TRBV19; d_gene: TRBD2; j_gene: TRBJ2-1; abundance: .; CDR3nt: TGTGCCAGTAATCGGGGGGGGAACTACAATGAGCAGTTCTTC; CDR3aa: CASNRGGNYNEQFF
v_gene: TRBV7-2; d_gene: .; j_gene: TRBJ2-1; abundance: .; CDR3nt: TGTGCCAGCAGCCCCCCTTACCGAACTGAGAAGTTCTTC; CDR3aa: CASSPPYRTEKFF
v_gene: TRBV5-1; d_gene: .; j_gene: TRBJ1-2; abundance: few; CDR3nt: TGCGCCAGCGGGCCGACAGAGTCTAACTATGGCTACACCTTC; CDR3aa: CASGPTESNYGYTF
v_gene: TRBV5-1; d_gene: TRBD1; j_gene: TRBJ1-1; abundance: .; CDR3nt: TGCGCCAGCAGCGAACAGGGGGGCTCCACTGAAGCTTTCTTT; CDR3aa: CASSEQGGSTEAFF
v_gene: TRBV5-6; d_gene: .; j_gene: TRBJ2-5; abundance: many; CDR3nt: TGTGCCAGCAGCTTGGGGCTTTGGAGGGGAGAGACCCAGTACTTC; CDR3aa: CASSLGLWRGETQYF
v_gene: TRBV4-3; d_gene: TRBD2; j_gene: TRBJ2-1; abundance: .; CDR3nt: TGCGCCAGCAGCCAAGAGCGAAGCGGGGGGGCGACCGATGAGCAGTTCTTC; CDR3aa: CASSQERSGGATDEQFF
v_gene: TRBV25-1; d_gene: TRBD1; j_gene: TRBJ2-3; abundance: .; CDR3nt: TGTGCCAGCAGTGATGACAGGGGCGATAACACAGATACGCAGTATTTT; CDR3aa: CASSDDRGDNTDTQYF
v_gene: TRBV18; d_gene: .; j_gene: TRBJ2-1; abundance: .; CDR3nt: TGTGCCAGCTCACCGGACTTCAATGAGCAGTTCTTC; CDR3aa: CASSPDFNEQFF
v_gene: TRBV5-1; d_gene: TRBD1; j_gene: TRBJ2-5; abundance: .; CDR3nt: TGCGCCAGCAGACGGGGAACAGGGGCGGGAGAGACCCAGTACTTC; CDR3aa: CASRRGTGAGETQYF
v_gene: TRBV15; d_gene: .; j_gene: TRBJ2-5; abundance: .; CDR3nt: TGTGCCACCAGCAGAGATAGATCAACCCAGTACTTC; CDR3aa: CATSRDRSTQYF
v_gene: TRBV10-2; d_gene: .; j_gene: TRBJ1-3; abundance: few; CDR3nt: TGCGCCAGCAGTGAGCCAAACTCTGGAAACACCATATATTTT; CDR3aa: CASSEPNSGNTIYF
v_gene: TRBV12-3/TRBV12-4; d_gene: .; j_gene: TRBJ2-2; abundance: few; CDR3nt: TGTGCCAGCAGTGGTACCACTCGACAGTCACGGGCCGGGGAGCTGTTTTTT; CDR3aa: CASSGTTRQSRAGELFF
v_gene: TRBV5-1; d_gene: .; j_gene: TRBJ2-7; abundance: .; CDR3nt: TGCGCCAGCAGCTCCCCGGGAAACTACGAGCAGTACTTC; CDR3aa: CASSSPGNYEQYF
v_gene: TRBV9; d_gene: .; j_gene: TRBJ1-3; abundance: .; CDR3nt: TGTGCCAGCAGCGTAGCTACGGGGAAGAGTTCCTCTGGAAACACCATATATTTT; CDR3aa: CASSVATGKSSSGNTIYF
v_gene: TRBV20-1; d_gene: TRBD1; j_gene: TRBJ1-6; abundance: few; CDR3nt: TGCAGTGCTAGAGAGGGACAGGCGGCCTCACCCCTCCACTTT; CDR3aa: CSAREGQAASPLHF
v_gene: TRBV4-2; d_gene: TRBD2; j_gene: TRBJ2-5; abundance: many; CDR3nt: TGTGCCAGCAGCCAACTAGCGGGGGGAAACCAAGAGACCCAGTACTTC; CDR3aa: CASSQLAGGNQETQYF
v_gene: TRBV6-2/TRBV6-3; d_gene: TRBD2; j_gene: TRBJ2-2; abundance: few; CDR3nt: TGTGCCAGCCCGCCGGGACTAGCGACGAACACCGGGGAGCTGTTTTTT; CDR3aa: CASPPGLATNTGELFF
v_gene: TRBV14; d_gene: .; j_gene: TRBJ2-1; abundance: .; CDR3nt: TGTGCCAGCAGCCCGCAGGGTCTCCTCCCTGAGCAGTTCTTC; CDR3aa: CASSPQGLLPEQFF
v_gene: TRBV4-2; d_gene: .; j_gene: TRBJ2-5; abundance: .; CDR3nt: TGTGCCAGCAGCCAAACACTAGCAACCCCCCTGGGGGAGACCCAGTACTTC; CDR3aa: CASSQTLATPLGETQYF